This TCR beta chain was recovered during a study of blood T cells in healthy people across ages. Broader study findings: The unsorted PBMCs prevented any conclusive comparison of naive versus antigen-experienced cells.

V shed 8 bases, J shed 11 bases, and the junction held 14 bases outside the gene matches. The CDR3 extends over 14 amino acids. The germline V gene encodes CDR1 MDHEN and CDR2 SYDVKM. For the second PCR, which ran for roughly 7 to 11 cycles, a sample-barcoded 5' primer and a J-beta primer mix were used. MiXCR, applied by TCRdb to the 5' RACE reads, yields one record per CDR3 protein. The data hold 450,000 to 650,000 distinct CDR3 sequences, with 24% observed a single time. This clonotype was recorded a few times. Its antigen is as yet unknown. These records were also assigned to another study, of T cells of mothers and their children. That source reports: When the second PCR was run, its M1S primer added sample barcodes and 2-4 random nucleotides.

The rearrangement uses TRBV28 and TRBJ2-5, with 10 nucleotides matching TRBD2. Sequencing used blood. This TCR derives from a boy aged 5-17 years in good health. The CDR3 is CASGVGLAGVEQYF. As DNA, the CDR3 is TGTGCCAGCGGAGTCGGGCTAGCGGGAGTAGAGCAGTACTTC.